These T cell receptor beta chains were read from a single sample in a study of T cells in tumors and immune-related adverse events. Assay used: immunoSEQ multiplex PCR; TCRdb lists only in-frame clones, some missing. In the table there are about 22,000 clones, around nine tenths of which are singletons. The material sequenced was lymph node tissue, taken from a patient treated with anti-PD-1 therapy. The source of these receptors is a female donor with metastatic renal cell carcinoma. Both conserved end residues are part of each CDR3. Each record gives: J gene, D gene, V gene, clone size, CDR3 protein, CDR3 DNA. D genes are given only for firm matches. Not all rows give a size; the values are once, few, many and, for expanded clones, a class.

TRBJ2-1 | . | TRBV6-6 | . | CASSNHNEQFF | TGTGCCAGCAGTAACCACAATGAGCAGTTCTTC
TRBJ2-1 | TRBD1 | TRBV11-1 | . | CASSYRTGTGDSDEQFF | TGTGCCAGCAGCTATAGGACCGGGACAGGGGATTCTGATGAGCAGTTCTTC
TRBJ1-2 | TRBD1 | TRBV27 | . | CASSLDPGQGGYTF | TGTGCCAGCAGTTTAGACCCGGGACAGGGAGGCTACACCTTC
TRBJ2-7 | . | TRBV5-1 | . | CASSLWDSAYEQYF | TGCGCCAGCAGCTTATGGGACTCAGCCTACGAGCAGTACTTC
TRBJ1-1 | TRBD1 | TRBV7-2 | once | CASSLVGTGANTEAFF | TGTGCCAGCAGCTTAGTGGGGACAGGGGCGAACACTGAAGCTTTCTTT
TRBJ2-1 | TRBD1 | TRBV5-6 | . | CASSPAGTGPYNEQFF | TGTGCCAGCAGCCCCGCCGGGACAGGACCCTACAATGAGCAGTTCTTC
TRBJ2-5 | TRBD2 | TRBV11-3 | . | CASSFSGRGVHKETQYF | TGTGCCAGCAGCTTCTCGGGGAGGGGTGTGCACAAAGAGACCCAGTACTTC
TRBJ2-5 | TRBD2 | TRBV5-4 | . | CASSSQRGVEETQYF | TGTGCCAGCAGCTCTCAGCGGGGGGTTGAAGAGACCCAGTACTTC
TRBJ2-7 | . | TRBV2 | once | CASSHGFGRGVSYEQYF | TGTGCCAGCAGCCACGGGTTCGGTCGGGGAGTTAGCTACGAGCAGTACTTC
TRBJ2-1 | TRBD2 | TRBV6-6 | . | CASTQWGLDNEQFF | TGTGCCAGCACCCAATGGGGACTAGACAATGAGCAGTTCTTC
TRBJ2-1 | . | TRBV4-1 | . | CASSHGGNEQFF | TGCGCCAGCAGCCACGGTGGCAATGAGCAGTTCTTC
TRBJ2-5 | TRBD1 | TRBV6-5 | once | CVTEDRAKETQYF | TGTGTCACCGAGGACAGGGCCAAAGAGACCCAGTACTTC
TRBJ2-7 | TRBD2 | TRBV12-5 | . | CASGLLLAGDSEQYF | TGTGCTAGTGGTTTGTTACTAGCGGGAGACAGCGAGCAGTACTTC
TRBJ2-2 | . | TRBV7-9 | . | CARGGDTGELFF | TGTGCTCGAGGGGGGGACACCGGGGAGCTGTTTTTT
TRBJ1-4 | TRBD1 | TRBV5-1 | . | CASSPDRGPNEKLFF | TGCGCCAGCAGCCCCGACAGGGGTCCTAATGAAAAACTGTTTTTT
TRBJ2-2 | TRBD2 | TRBV7-8 | . | CASSAPGGGRTGELFF | TGTGCCAGCAGCGCCCCCGGGGGGGGCCGAACCGGGGAGCTGTTTTTT
TRBJ2-3 | TRBD2 | TRBV12-5 | . | CASGLVQTSGSTDTQYF | TGTGCTAGTGGTTTGGTCCAGACTAGCGGCAGCACAGATACGCAGTATTTT
TRBJ1-2 | TRBD1 | TRBV6-1 | . | CASSAPGQAQDMYGYTF | TGTGCCAGCAGTGCCCCCGGACAGGCCCAGGATATGTATGGCTACACCTTC
TRBJ2-7 | . | TRBV5-1 | . | CASSLASSSSYEQYF | TGCGCCAGCAGCTTGGCCAGCTCAAGCTCCTACGAGCAGTACTTC
TRBJ1-3 | . | TRBV19 | . | CASRWGSSSGNTIYF | TGTGCCAGTAGATGGGGCAGCAGCTCTGGAAACACCATATATTTT
TRBJ2-2 | . | TRBV5-6 | once | CASSPQSRGLGELFF | TGTGCCAGCAGCCCCCAATCGCGAGGGCTCGGGGAGCTGTTTTTT
TRBJ2-7 | . | TRBV15 | . | CATSRGYGQESYEQYF | TGTGCCACCAGCAGAGGGTATGGGCAGGAGTCCTACGAGCAGTACTTC
TRBJ2-1 | TRBD1 | TRBV7-2 | once | CASSIDRAHYNEQFF | TGTGCCAGCAGCATCGACAGGGCCCACTACAATGAGCAGTTCTTC
TRBJ2-6 | . | TRBV14 | . | CASSPIVTTLNVLTF | TGTGCCAGCAGCCCGATTGTTACTACCCTCAACGTCCTGACTTTC
TRBJ1-1 | . | TRBV7-2 | . | CASSFDLNTEAFF | TGTGCCAGCAGCTTTGACCTGAACACTGAAGCTTTCTTT
TRBJ2-1 | . | TRBV6-6 | once | CASSSTFRDEQFF | TGTGCCAGCAGTTCAACCTTTAGGGATGAGCAGTTCTTC
TRBJ1-5 | . | TRBV6-5 | . | CASSSGAVQPQHF | TGTGCCAGCAGTTCTGGGGCGGTTCAGCCCCAGCATTTT
TRBJ2-7 | . | TRBV7-9 | . | CASSLTDYEQYF | TGTGCCAGCAGCTTAACCGACTACGAGCAGTACTTC
TRBJ2-2 | . | TRBV6-5 | . | CASTQWGGELFF | TGTGCCAGCACTCAATGGGGCGGGGAGCTGTTTTTT
TRBJ1-3 | . | TRBV30 | . | CAWSVTSGNTIYF | TGTGCCTGGAGTGTAACCTCTGGAAACACCATATATTTT
TRBJ2-7 | TRBD2 | TRBV15 | . | CATSREAGRGEQYF | TGTGCCACCAGCAGAGAGGCGGGGAGGGGCGAGCAGTACTTC
TRBJ1-1 | . | TRBV18 | . | CASSPRTENTEAFF | TGTGCCAGCTCACCAAGGACGGAGAACACTGAAGCTTTCTTT
TRBJ1-2 | . | TRBV18 | . | CASSPGQESYYGYTF | TGTGCCAGCTCACCAGGGCAGGAGTCATACTATGGCTACACCTTC
TRBJ1-5 | . | TRBV7-2 | . | CASSLSSDRNQPQHF | TGTGCCAGCAGCCTTTCCTCAGATCGCAATCAGCCCCAGCATTTT
TRBJ1-2 | TRBD1 | TRBV27 | . | CASSLLGQGFGYTF | TGTGCCAGCAGTTTATTGGGACAGGGGTTTGGCTACACCTTC
TRBJ1-2 | . | TRBV25-1 | . | CASSEGTHGYTF | TGTGCCAGCAGTGAGGGGACACATGGCTACACCTTC
TRBJ1-2 | . | TRBV6-5 | . | CASRQEPGSYGYTF | TGTGCCAGCAGACAAGAACCCGGGAGCTATGGCTACACCTTC
TRBJ1-2 | TRBD1 | TRBV6-5 | . | CASRGQGSNGYTF | TGTGCCAGCAGAGGACAGGGGTCGAATGGCTACACCTTC
TRBJ2-1 | TRBD2 | TRBV6-5 | . | CASSYSPGGLNNEQFF | TGTGCCAGCAGTTACTCACCGGGAGGCCTGAACAATGAGCAGTTCTTC
TRBJ1-4 | . | TRBV30 | . | CAWNTGSNEKLFF | TGTGCCTGGAATACAGGGTCTAATGAAAAACTGTTTTTT
TRBJ1-1 | . | TRBV2 | once | CASRDIGTEAFF | TGTGCCAGCAGGGACATTGGCACTGAAGCTTTCTTT
TRBJ2-7 | . | TRBV28 | . | CASKRTASYEQYF | TGTGCCAGCAAACGGACAGCCAGCTACGAGCAGTACTTC
TRBJ2-7 | TRBD2 | TRBV7-6 | . | CASSDSGGANEQYF | TGTGCCAGCAGCGATAGCGGGGGGGCTAACGAGCAGTACTTC
TRBJ2-1 | . | TRBV30 | . | CAWSLEGGQFF | TGTGCCTGGAGCCTCGAGGGGGGGCAGTTCTTC
TRBJ2-7 | . | TRBV15 | . | CATSRDHYEQYF | TGTGCCACCAGCAGAGACCACTACGAGCAGTACTTC
TRBJ2-3 | . | TRBV9 | . | CASSVALDTQYF | TGTGCCAGCAGCGTAGCGTTAGATACGCAGTATTTT
TRBJ1-2 | . | TRBV11-3 | once | CASNLGTADGYTF | TGTGCCAGCAACTTAGGAACCGCCGATGGCTACACCTTC
TRBJ1-2 | TRBD1 | TRBV28 | . | CASSYRDRVHGYTF | TGTGCCAGCAGTTACCGGGACAGGGTGCATGGCTACACCTTC
TRBJ1-1 | . | TRBV28 | . | CASSFHTQGNTEAFF | TGTGCCAGCAGCTTCCACACACAGGGGAACACTGAAGCTTTCTTT
TRBJ2-1 | . | TRBV9 | . | CASSATLVYNEQFF | TGTGCCAGCAGCGCGACACTCGTCTACAATGAGCAGTTCTTC
TRBJ1-2 | . | TRBV6-5 | . | CASTTGSYGYTF | TGTGCCAGCACTACAGGTTCCTATGGCTACACCTTC
TRBJ2-7 | TRBD2 | TRBV15 | once | CATSARAGGLSEQYF | TGTGCCACCAGCGCAAGAGCGGGGGGGCTTAGCGAGCAGTACTTC